This TCR beta chain stems from a study of shared clonotypes between healthy human individuals. Using about 220 ng DNA, about 30,000 T cell genomes, the sorted-subset replicate PCRs were run. TCRdb's copy holds only in-frame clones and misses some; the assay was immunoSEQ multiplex PCR. The table lists about 1.5 million clones, 95% to 99% of them singletons. The germline V and J ends were trimmed by 4 bases and 8 bases, with 18 bases remaining between them. In germline, CDR1 is GTSNPN, CDR2 SVGIG (reference sequence). The CDR3 has 14 residues. V and J are TRBV30 and TRBJ2-1; tentatively, D is TRBD2 (5 bases). Sequenced sample: naive CD4+ T cells sorted from blood. The subset denotes: CD45RA+ positively selected. This receptor was taken from a young man in good health. As DNA, the CDR3 is TGTGCCTGGATTAACGAGGACTTGAGCCATGAGCAGTTCTTC. Protein product: CAWINEDLSHEQFF. Supplemented by reference TRBV30 and TRBJ2-1, the full variable domain reads SQTIHQWPATLVQPVGSPLSLECTVEGTSNPNLYWYRQAAGRGLQLLFYSVGIGQISSEVPQNLSASRPQDRQFILSSKKLLLSDSGFYLCAWINEDLSHEQFFGPGTRLTVL.